The subject of this entry is one TCR beta chain. What it binds is not known. The CDR3 is 15 residues long. The V and J ends lost 5 bases and 8 bases, in that order; junction bases with no gene match: 6. CDR1 is SGHVS, CDR2 FNYEAQ, per germline. This entry is derived from a study of T-cell memory formation after mild COVID-19. 5'RACE primed at constant segments yielded TCR alpha and TCR beta cDNA libraries bearing sample barcodes and UMIs. TCRdb called the 5' RACE reads again in MiXCR, with one record for every CDR3 protein. Of 65,000 to 90,000 distinct CDR3 sequences in the sample, roughly 13% are singletons; the top ten hold around 41%. Study results and limitations: In second-wave clones peaking day 37, SARS-CoV-2 specificity remained unconfirmed. Memory sampled before infection contained some responding clones, suggesting cross-reactive memory joined.

The receptor's source is a young man who had mild COVID-19 (a few samples of this study predate the infection). Cell type and time point are not known. The chain links TRBV7-6 to TRBJ2-1; 13 bases line up with TRBD2. Sample: PBMCs or a T cell subset sorted from them (not recorded which). DNA for the CDR3: TGTGCCAGCAGCCTCTGGACTAGCGGGGGCGATGAGCAGTTCTTC. Translating gives CASSLWTSGGDEQFF.